The 18 T cell receptor beta chains below all came from one sample that was sequenced in a study of T cells in Graves' hyperthyroidism and ophthalmopathy. RNA transcripts gave rise to amplified TCR beta CDR3 regions. Primed by the HTBI set, a first-round RT-PCR was run on the TCR CDR3. TCRdb processed the multiplex PCR reads anew with MiXCR; each CDR3 protein has one entry. The sample contains 500,000 to 650,000 distinct CDR3 sequences, roughly a sixth of which appear only once. Sequenced sample: blood. These receptors were taken from a young woman with Graves' ophthalmopathy.

The chain is built from TRBV10-1 and TRBJ2-2; D unresolved. The CDR3 spans 16 residues. Per the germline V gene, CDR1 is WNHNN and CDR2 is SYGVQD (reference sequence). The germline V and J ends were trimmed by 0 bases and 1 base, with 9 bases remaining between them. DNA for the CDR3: TGCGCCAGCAGTGAGTCGGTCATAATGAACACCGGGGAGCTGTTTTTT. It codes for CASSESVIMNTGELFF.

The chain is built from TRBV29-1 and TRBJ2-1; 14 positions agree with TRBD2. Germline trimming cut 7 bases from V and 2 bases from J; bases unmatched to any gene: 7. Germline assignment: CDR1 SQVTM and CDR2 ANQGSEA. There are 16 residues in the CDR3. The CDR3 DNA sequence: TGCAGCGGGGTAGGACTAGCGGGGGGACCCTACAATGAGCAGTTCTTC. This gives the protein CSGVGLAGGPYNEQFF.

This clonotype was counted between two and nine times. This chain connects TRBV19 to TRBJ1-1; a possible D gene is TRBD1 (6 bases). Trimming cost V 3 bases and J 5 bases, with 19 bases left between them. The germline V gene encodes CDR1 LNHDA and CDR2 SQIVND (reference sequence). The length of the CDR3 is 16 residues. The CDR3 nucleotides are TGTGCCAGTAGTATTGAGATGGAGGGGGTAAGGACTGAAGCTTTCTTT. The encoded protein is CASSIEMEGVRTEAFF.

V usage is TRBV28 and J usage is TRBJ1-6, with 9 bases fitting TRBD1. There are 17 residues in the CDR3. In germline, CDR1 is MDHEN, CDR2 SYDVKM. Losses at the gene ends were 3 bases for V and 8 bases for J; bases not matched to a gene: 11. CDR3 amino acids: CASSLIGWTGAYSPLHF. DNA of the CDR3: TGTGCCAGCAGTTTGATTGGGTGGACAGGGGCTTATTCACCCCTCCACTTT.

This chain uses TRBV28 with TRBJ2-2; 11 bases line up with TRBD1. V shed 3 bases and J 7 bases; nucleotides not matched to a gene: 10. Germline lookup yields CDR1 MDHEN and CDR2 SYDVKM. This CDR3 has 17 amino acids. Here the CDR3 DNA reads TGTGCCAGCAGTTTGATTGGGTGGACAGGGGGCCGCGGGGAGCTGTTTTTT. This codes for CASSLIGWTGGRGELFF. Full variable domain (rest looked up from reference TRBV28 and TRBJ2-2): DVKVTQSSRYLVKRTGEKVFLECVQDMDHENMFWYRQDPGLGLRLIYFSYDVKMKEKGDIPEGYSVSREKKERFSLILESASTNQTSMYLCASSLIGWTGGRGELFFGEGSRLTVL.

This clonotype was counted ten times or more. This sequence joins TRBV2 and TRBJ2-7, with D possibly being TRBD2 (5 bases). Germline CDR1 and CDR2: SNHLY and FYNNEI. The CDR3 runs 15 residues. V lost 6 bases and J 2 bases, leaving 17 bases between the germline ends. The CDR3: CASSPNNRGPYEQYF. The CDR3 DNA sequence: TGTGCCAGCAGCCCCAACAACCGCGGGCCCTACGAGCAGTACTTC.

Of note for this clonotype: This clone may be a read error of a much larger clone one base away. The V gene is TRBV28, the J gene TRBJ1-5; 7 bases match TRBD1. Losses at the gene ends were 10 bases for V and 6 bases for J; bases not matched to a gene: 15. The germline gives CDR1 MDHEN, CDR2 SYDVKM. The CDR3 is 15 amino acids. CDR3 sequence (DNA): TGTGCCACCATTAGGGCCGACAGGGAGGGTCAGCCCCAGCATTTT. Its translation: CATIRADREGQPQHF. Full variable domain (rest looked up from reference TRBV28 and TRBJ1-5): DVKVTQSSRYLVKRTGEKVFLECVQDMDHENMFWYRQDPGLGLRLIYFSYDVKMKEKGDIPEGYSVSREKKERFSLILESASTNQTSMYLCATIRADREGQPQHFGDGTRLSIL.

This clonotype was seen a handful of times. The chain has TRBV20-1 and TRBJ1-5; maybe TRBD1 (6 bases). The CDR3 is 13 amino acids. Per the germline V gene, CDR1 is DFQATT and CDR2 is SNEGSKA (reference sequence). V lost 5 bases, J lost 1 base, and 9 bases lay in between. Here the CDR3 DNA reads TGCAGTGCTGCCACAGGGAGCAATCAGCCCCAGCATTTT. It translates to CSAATGSNQPQHF.

This clonotype was counted many times. This chain uses TRBV20-1 with TRBJ2-7; D possibly corresponds to TRBD1 (5 bases). CDR3 size: 13 residues. Germline V gene lookup returns CDR1 DFQATT and CDR2 SNEGSKA (reference sequence). V was clipped by 4 bases and J by 2 bases, with 12 bases between them. CDR3 coding DNA: TGCAGTGCTACAAGGGGATACCCCTACGAGCAGTACTTC. Translated, it gives CSATRGYPYEQYF.

The genes are TRBV28 and TRBJ2-1; 10 bases map to TRBD2. Germline trimming cut 3 bases from V and 9 bases from J; bases unmatched to any gene: 11. Germline-derived CDR1 and CDR2 are MDHEN and SYDVKM. The CDR3 loop spans 16 amino acids. In DNA form, the CDR3 reads TGTGCCAGCAGTTTTGAGCGGGGGGGCCGGACGGGTGAGCAGTTCTTC. This sequence encodes CASSFERGGRTGEQFF.

The chain carries TRBV4-1 and TRBJ1-2, with D possibly being TRBD1 (5 bases). V was trimmed by 4 bases and J by 4 bases, leaving 16 bases between them. CDR1 and CDR2 (germline): MGHRA, YSYEKL. The CDR3 is 15 residues long. The CDR3: CASSPGDLSPYGYTF. The CDR3 region has the DNA TGCGCCAGCAGCCCGGGGGACCTTAGCCCCTATGGCTACACCTTC.

This clonotype was observed many times. The CDR3 is CASILGGGETQYF. The CDR3 DNA sequence: TGTGCCAGCATCTTGGGCGGGGGAGAGACCCAGTACTTC. The chain employs TRBV28 and TRBJ2-5; TRBD2 matches 7 bases. Germline V gene sequence: CDR1 MDHEN, CDR2 SYDVKM. The CDR3 consists of 13 residues. J gave up 4 bases and V 7 bases, and 6 bases lay outside the gene matches. Together with reference TRBV28 and TRBJ2-5, the CDR3 gives the full variable domain: DVKVTQSSRYLVKRTGEKVFLECVQDMDHENMFWYRQDPGLGLRLIYFSYDVKMKEKGDIPEGYSVSREKKERFSLILESASTNQTSMYLCASILGGGETQYFGPGTRLLVL.

The table lists this clonotype with many counts. The junction departs from the called germline gene at one end, perhaps through a read error. The rearrangement joins TRBV7-3 to TRBJ1-5, with TRBD1 matching 8 bases. The CDR3 runs 14 residues. Germline CDR1 and CDR2: SGHTA and FQGTGA. This CDR3 is CASSVTGGGGPQHF. The CDR3, as DNA: TGTGCCAGCAGCGTAACAGGGGGGGGTGGGCCCCAGCATTTT.

Points on this clonotype: This may come from a read error, since a much larger clone is one base off. The V call is TRBV6-9, the J call TRBJ2-5; TRBD2 matches 9 bases. CDR1 and CDR2 (germline): MNHGY, SVAAGI. The V segment lost 3 bases and the J segment 3 bases; nucleotides outside the gene matches: 14. This CDR3 contains 18 residues. The DNA for the CDR3 is TGTGCCAGCAGTTACGGTCTAGCGGGATTAGGCAAAGAAGAGACCCAGTACTTC. Amino acids: CASSYGLAGLGKEETQYF.

The chain joins TRBV6-1 to TRBJ1-1; D possibly corresponds to TRBD1 (5 bases). Germline V gene sequence: CDR1 MNHNS, CDR2 SASEGT. V lost 6 bases and J 5 bases, leaving 16 bases between the germline ends. This CDR3 spans 14 amino acids. The CDR3 DNA sequence: TGTGCCAGCAGCTCCGGGACGGAAGGAACTGAAGCTTTCTTT. Translated: CASSSGTEGTEAFF.

The chain carries TRBV7-8 and TRBJ2-1; 7 nucleotides agree with TRBD2. This CDR3 has 15 residues. Germline V gene data show CDR1 as SGHVS and CDR2 as FQNEAQ. V lost 5 bases, J lost 2 bases, and 6 bases stayed unmatched. The CDR3 reads CASSVWRGTYNEQFF. CDR3 in DNA: TGTGCCAGCAGCGTTTGGCGGGGGACCTACAATGAGCAGTTCTTC.

There are many counts of this clonotype. This chain uses TRBV2 with TRBJ1-1; D is undetermined. V lost 8 bases and J 2 bases, leaving 12 bases between the germline ends. This CDR3 contains 13 residues. Germline values: CDR1 SNHLY, CDR2 FYNNEI. CDR3: CASPQDFNTEAFF. CDR3 nucleotide sequence: TGTGCCAGCCCCCAGGACTTCAACACTGAAGCTTTCTTT.

This clonotype has ten or more counts. The rearrangement links TRBV4-2 to TRBJ1-5; the D gene is possibly TRBD1 (6 bases). CDR3 size: 16 residues. Germline V CDR1 and CDR2: LGHNA, YNFKEQ. Trimming took 1 base from V and 2 from J, leaving 12 bases between them. The CDR3 DNA sequence: TGTGCCAGCAGCCAAGGATCCGACAGGCGCAATCAGCCCCAGCATTTT. Translated, it gives CASSQGSDRRNQPQHF.